This T cell receptor (beta chain) was sequenced during a study of graft-versus-host responses after intestinal transplantation. Study-wide context: As for transplant type, recipients had multivisceral, liver-intestinal, or isolated intestinal grafts.

General study points: GvH clonotypes were identified within recipient marrow, with a subset emerging first in ileum or blood.

Germline CDR1 and CDR2: SGHAT and FQNNGV. The CDR3 totals 14 residues. With 7 bases clipped from V and 5 bases from J, the junction kept 9 bases outside the gene matches. On this clone itself: Antigen: not known.

Some clones are missing from TCRdb's copy, which holds only in-frame ones; the method was immunoSEQ multiplex PCR. The profile covers tens of thousands of clones, with 85% to 95% appearing a single time and 0.23% taken by the ten largest. The source material was unstimulated CD8+ T cells sorted from spleen or lymph node cells, sampled before transplant. The rearrangement joins TRBV11-2 to TRBJ2-5, with 8 positions matching TRBD2. The sequence was obtained from a human donor who was the organ donor for an intestinal transplant. CDR3 DNA sequence: TGTGCCAGCACCATCCCCGGGGGGGAGGAGACCCAGTACTTC. Amino acids: CASTIPGGEETQYF.